Presented here are 20 T cell receptor beta chains from one specimen sequenced in a study of blood T cell repertoires in COVID-19. Measured with immunoSEQ multiplex PCR; TCRdb has only the in-frame clones, and not every one. The table has more than 80,000 clones, 90% seen once. The source material was peripheral blood. The receptor source for this set is a man in his late teens or twenties with COVID-19, enrolled during active disease.

This chain links TRBV29-1 with TRBJ2-1, with 8 bases matching TRBD1. The trim removed 3 bases at V and 7 bases at J, leaving 5 bases unmatched. Germline values: CDR1 SQVTM, CDR2 ANQGSEA. CDR3 length: 13 residues. Here the CDR3 DNA reads TGCAGCGTTGACGCTACAGGGGGAAATGAGCAGTTCTTC. Translated, it gives CSVDATGGNEQFF.

The V and J genes are TRBV30 and TRBJ1-1; 11 positions agree with TRBD1. The J segment lost 5 bases and the V segment lost 3 bases, leaving 8 bases of the junction unmatched. Germline V gene data show CDR1 as GTSNPN and CDR2 as SVGIG (reference sequence). This CDR3 region has 15 residues. The chain's CDR3 is CAWRYGQGAKTEAFF. CDR3 nucleotide sequence: TGTGCCTGGAGATACGGACAGGGGGCGAAGACTGAAGCTTTCTTT. Together with reference TRBV30 and TRBJ1-1, the CDR3 gives the full variable domain: SQTIHQWPATLVQPVGSPLSLECTVEGTSNPNLYWYRQAAGRGLQLLFYSVGIGQISSEVPQNLSASRPQDRQFILSSKKLLLSDSGFYLCAWRYGQGAKTEAFFGQGTRLTVV.

The chain employs TRBV5-6 and TRBJ1-2, with D unresolved. Germline values: CDR1 SGHDT, CDR2 YYEEEE. The CDR3 totals 15 residues. Between the trimmed V and J ends, which lost 6 bases and 0 bases, there was a span of 15 bases. In DNA, the CDR3 is TGTGCCAGCACCATAACGTCGGGAGCTAACTATGGCTACACCTTC. This translates into CASTITSGANYGYTF.

In this sample, this clone turned up once. This chain connects TRBV27 to TRBJ1-3; TRBD1 is a possible D gene (5 bases). CDR1 is MNHEY and CDR2 is SMNVEV in the germline V gene (reference sequence). V shed 2 bases and J shed 0 bases, with 14 bases lying between them. CDR3 size: 17 residues. The chain's CDR3 is CASSLSGGPFSGNTIYF. The CDR3 region has the DNA TGTGCCAGCAGTTTAAGCGGGGGTCCCTTCTCTGGAAACACCATATATTTT.

CDR3 coding DNA: TGTGCCCGCCAAGGATATCGGGGCTACAATGAGCAGTTCTTC. It codes for CARQGYRGYNEQFF. V is TRBV6-5 and J is TRBJ2-1, with a tentative D call TRBD2 (5 bases). The V gene lost 11 bases and the J gene lost 3 bases, with 17 bases spanning the gap. Per the germline V gene, CDR1 is MNHEY and CDR2 is SVGAGI. The CDR3 contains 14 residues.

The chain couples TRBV27 to TRBJ2-3, with D possibly matching TRBD2 (6 bases). Germline V gene data show CDR1 as MNHEY and CDR2 as SMNVEV (reference sequence). V gave up 3 bases and J gave up 1 base, with 11 bases separating them. CDR3 length: 15 residues. The DNA for the CDR3 is TGTGCCAGCAGTTTTGGAGGGAGGCGCACAGATACGCAGTATTTT. Its translation is CASSFGGRRTDTQYF.

This chain joins TRBV7-2 and TRBJ2-1; 7 bases match TRBD2. CDR1 is SGHTA and CDR2 is FQGNSA in the germline V gene. The CDR3 has 17 amino acids. V shed 2 bases, J shed 4 bases, and the junction held 11 bases outside the gene matches. The CDR3 protein is CASSLRGRASGYNEQFF. The CDR3 region has the DNA TGTGCCAGCAGCTTACGGGGTCGGGCTAGCGGATACAATGAGCAGTTCTTC.

The CDR3 reads CASSRRVGGDRPYEQYF. The CDR3 nucleotides are TGTGCCAGCAGCCGACGTGTGGGGGGTGACAGACCCTACGAGCAGTACTTC. The chain recombines TRBV5-4 with TRBJ2-7; a possible D gene is TRBD2 (6 bases). The V and J ends lost 4 bases and 2 bases respectively, with 22 bases between them. This CDR3 has 17 amino acids. CDR1 and CDR2 from the germline V gene are SGHNT and YYREEE (reference sequence).

To note about this clone: The junction departs from the called germline gene at one end, perhaps through a read error. The gene calls are TRBV30 and TRBJ1-4; D is perhaps TRBD1 (6 bases). The CDR3 extends over 13 amino acids. Germline V gives CDR1 GTSNPN, CDR2 SVGIG (reference sequence). DNA for the CDR3: TGTGCCTGGAGTGTACAGGGAGGGGAAAAACTGCTTTTT. This gives the protein CAWSVQGGEKLLF.

V gene TRBV16 combines with J gene TRBJ2-1; tentatively, D is TRBD1 (5 bases). Between the trimmed V and J ends, which lost 4 bases and 9 bases, there was a span of 13 bases. The CDR3 loop spans 13 amino acids. Germline values: CDR1 KGHSY, CDR2 FQNENV. The CDR3 nucleotides read TGTGCCAGCAGCCTACGCCAGGGCGGTGAGCAGTTCTTC. Amino acid sequence: CASSLRQGGEQFF.

CDR3 bases: TGTGCCAGCAGTTCCCCGACAGGGAGGACAGATACGCAGTATTTT. Its translation: CASSSPTGRTDTQYF. V is TRBV28 and J is TRBJ2-3, with TRBD1 as a possible D gene (7 bases). Germline values: CDR1 MDHEN, CDR2 SYDVKM. The CDR3 is 15 amino acids. V dropped 4 bases and J dropped 3 bases, with 14 bases sitting between them.

This clone appeared a single time. V is TRBV4-2 and J is TRBJ2-7, with 7 bases aligning to TRBD1. The CDR3 is 15 residues long. Germline CDR1 and CDR2: LGHNA and YNFKEQ. With 1 base clipped from V and 3 bases from J, the junction kept 6 bases outside the gene matches. The CDR3 is CASSQGLGQDYEQYF. The CDR3 DNA reads TGTGCCAGCAGCCAAGGACTCGGACAGGACTACGAGCAGTACTTC.

The V and J genes are TRBV28 and TRBJ1-1, with 10 bases lining up with TRBD1. V was clipped by 7 bases and J by 6 bases; unmatched bases: 8. CDR3 size: 14 residues. Germline lookup yields CDR1 MDHEN and CDR2 SYDVKM. The DNA for the CDR3 is TGTGCCAGCAACGACAGGGGGCGCCCCGCTGAAGCTTTCTTT. Translation: CASNDRGRPAEAFF.

The chain carries TRBV5-5 and TRBJ2-7, with a possible D match to TRBD2 (5 bases). Per the germline V gene, CDR1 is SGHKS and CDR2 is YYEKEE (reference sequence). This CDR3 is 15 amino acids long. V lost 1 base and J lost 1, with 12 bases in between. The CDR3 here is CASSLKLSGSYEQYF. The CDR3 DNA follows: TGTGCCAGCAGCTTGAAGCTTTCGGGGTCCTACGAGCAGTACTTC.

The chain combines TRBV25-1 with TRBJ2-1, with D uncertain. The germline V gene encodes CDR1 MGHDK and CDR2 SYGVNS. V dropped 8 bases and J dropped 5 bases, with 7 bases sitting between them. The length of the CDR3 is 11 residues. CDR3 nucleotide sequence: TGTGCCAGCGACTCAGACAATGAGCAGTTCTTC. It codes for CASDSDNEQFF.

The gene calls are TRBV28 and TRBJ1-1; D unresolved. The CDR3 runs to 13 residues. V lost 6 bases to trimming and J lost 11 bases, with 19 bases between them. Germline V lookup: CDR1 MDHEN, CDR2 SYDVKM. CDR3 sequence (DNA): TGTGCCAGCAGCCGTCCGGGGAGCTCAATGGCTTTCTTT. Translated, it gives CASSRPGSSMAFF.

The J gene is TRBJ2-3, the V gene TRBV6-5; 12 nucleotides align to TRBD2. The CDR3 sequence is 15 residues long. With 4 bases clipped from V and 4 bases from J, the junction kept 3 bases outside the gene matches. Germline assignment: CDR1 MNHEY and CDR2 SVGAGI. The chain's CDR3 is CASSSGLAGPDTQYF. CDR3 DNA: TGTGCCAGCAGTTCCGGACTAGCGGGACCAGATACGCAGTATTTT.

The CDR3 bases are TGTGCCAGCAGCTCCGCGAGGGAGGCGTTCTCTGGAAACACCATATATTTT. Translated, it gives CASSSAREAFSGNTIYF. V is TRBV11-2 and J is TRBJ1-3; D remains unclear. CDR3 length: 17 amino acids. The germline V gene has CDR1 SGHAT and CDR2 FQNNGV. Trimming stripped 4 bases from V and 0 bases from J, with 16 bases between.

This clone was counted once. V and J are TRBV5-1 and TRBJ1-1; TRBD1 is a possible D gene (5 bases). The CDR3 contains 16 residues. V lost 0 bases and J lost 4, with 16 bases in between. Germline loops: CDR1 SGHRS, CDR2 YFSETQ. CDR3 loop: CASSLDVGATGTEAFF. As DNA, the CDR3 is TGCGCCAGCAGCTTGGACGTAGGGGCGACGGGCACTGAAGCTTTCTTT.

The chain has TRBV4-1 and TRBJ1-2; 9 bases map to TRBD1. After removal of 3 bases from V and 2 bases from J, the junction contained 4 bases not matched to a gene. Germline lookup yields CDR1 MGHRA and CDR2 YSYEKL. This CDR3 region has 15 residues. The CDR3 sequence: CASSHTGQGNYGYTF. The DNA for the CDR3 is TGCGCCAGCAGCCACACTGGACAGGGGAACTATGGCTACACCTTC.